A selection of T cell receptor beta chains follows, all from one sample in a study of blood T cell repertoires in COVID-19. The table came from immunoSEQ multiplex PCR; TCRdb's copy has only in-frame clones and leaves some out. Of about 49,000 clones in the sample, about 90% were seen once. The sample was peripheral blood. These receptors were obtained from a woman over 75 with COVID-19, enrolled during active disease. The CDR3 runs from the conserved cysteine through the conserved F or W. A D gene is named only where the DNA matches it firmly. Clone size is given for some rows only: seen once, a few or many times, or a class if the clone is expanded.

V: TRBV6-5; J: TRBJ2-1; size: NA; D: NA; DNA: TGTGCCAGCACTCCAGGGGACTACAATGAGCAGTTCTTC; CDR3: CASTPGDYNEQFF
V: TRBV13; J: TRBJ1-3; size: NA; D: TRBD1; DNA: TGTGCCAGCTGGGACAGGGGGCGAGAAGGTGGAAACACCATATATTTT; CDR3: CASWDRGREGGNTIYF
V: TRBV24-1; J: TRBJ1-2; size: NA; D: NA; DNA: TGTGCCACCAGTCCAGGGAGGTACGGCTATGGCTACACCTTC; CDR3: CATSPGRYGYGYTF
V: TRBV10-3; J: TRBJ2-3; size: NA; D: TRBD1; DNA: TGTGCCATCGGGACAGGCAACACAGATACGCAGTATTTT; CDR3: CAIGTGNTDTQYF
V: TRBV4-1; J: TRBJ2-5; size: NA; D: NA; DNA: TGCGCCAGCAGCCAAGACGTCAACAGAAAAGAGACCCAGTACTTC; CDR3: CASSQDVNRKETQYF
V: TRBV6-5; J: TRBJ1-2; size: NA; D: NA; DNA: TGTGCCAGCACTCCCAACAGAGGGTATGGCTACACCTTC; CDR3: CASTPNRGYGYTF
V: TRBV6-1; J: TRBJ2-1; size: NA; D: TRBD1; DNA: TGTGCCAGCAGTGAAAGGTCGGACAGGGGCTGGAATGAGCAGTTCTTC; CDR3: CASSERSDRGWNEQFF
V: TRBV9; J: TRBJ1-5; size: NA; D: TRBD1; DNA: TGTGCCAGCAGCGAGGAGGGACAGACCCATCAGCCCCAGCATTTT; CDR3: CASSEEGQTHQPQHF
V: TRBV7-2; J: TRBJ1-3; size: NA; D: NA; DNA: TGTGCCAGCAGCCTTAGAAGCTCTGGAAACACCATATATTTT; CDR3: CASSLRSSGNTIYF
V: TRBV21-1; J: TRBJ1-4; size: NA; D: NA; DNA: TGTGCCAGCAGCAACGTAGTTTTTGCAACTAATGAAAAACTGTTTTTT; CDR3: CASSNVVFATNEKLFF
V: TRBV29-1; J: TRBJ2-5; size: NA; D: TRBD1; DNA: TGCAGCGTTGAAGGGACAGGGCAAGGGACCCAGTACTTC; CDR3: CSVEGTGQGTQYF
V: TRBV9; J: TRBJ1-1; size: NA; D: TRBD1; DNA: TGTGCCAGCAGCGGACCCGACAGGGGCACTGAAGCTTTCTTT; CDR3: CASSGPDRGTEAFF
V: TRBV19; J: TRBJ1-1; size: NA; D: TRBD1; DNA: TGTGCCAGTAGTGACCGGGACAGATTGAACACTGAAGCTTTCTTT; CDR3: CASSDRDRLNTEAFF
V: TRBV7-9; J: TRBJ1-2; size: once; D: NA; DNA: TGTGCCAGCAGCGTCAGGGGAGCGTGGGGCTACACCTTC; CDR3: CASSVRGAWGYTF
V: TRBV9; J: TRBJ1-5; size: NA; D: TRBD1; DNA: TGTGCCAGCAGCGTAGGAGAGGGGGCGGGACAGCCCCAGCATTTT; CDR3: CASSVGEGAGQPQHF
V: TRBV2; J: TRBJ2-2; size: NA; D: TRBD2; DNA: TGTGCCAGCAGTGCGGACGGGGGGACCGGGGAGCTGTTTTTT; CDR3: CASSADGGTGELFF
V: TRBV30; J: TRBJ1-1; size: NA; D: NA; DNA: TGTGCCTGGAGTGTACAGGTGGGGGCTTTGACTGAAGCTTTCTTT; CDR3: CAWSVQVGALTEAFF
V: TRBV5-4; J: TRBJ2-3; size: NA; D: TRBD2; DNA: TGTGCCAGCCGATCTCAAGCGGGATTGTTGGCAGATACGCAGTATTTT; CDR3: CASRSQAGLLADTQYF
V: TRBV5-8; J: TRBJ1-4; size: NA; D: TRBD1; DNA: TGTGCCAGCAGCTCTACAGGGGGCGTAAGTGAAAAACTGTTTTTT; CDR3: CASSSTGGVSEKLFF
V: TRBV6-6; J: TRBJ1-5; size: NA; D: NA; DNA: TGTGCCAGCAGCCCTCCACATGTACAAAGCAATCAGCCCCAGCATTTT; CDR3: CASSPPHVQSNQPQHF
V: TRBV5-1; J: TRBJ1-5; size: few; D: NA; DNA: TGCGCCAGCAGCTTGGTCTCGGGGAGGCAGCCCCAGCATTTT; CDR3: CASSLVSGRQPQHF
V: TRBV7-8; J: TRBJ2-5; size: once; D: TRBD2; DNA: TGTGCCAGCAGCTTACCCAGCGGGGGAGAGACCCAGTACTTC; CDR3: CASSLPSGGETQYF
V: TRBV7-2; J: TRBJ1-3; size: NA; D: TRBD1; DNA: TGTGCCAGCAGCATTACATACAGGGGATCTGCCGGAAACACCATATATTTT; CDR3: CASSITYRGSAGNTIYF
V: TRBV18; J: TRBJ2-1; size: NA; D: TRBD2; DNA: TGTGCCAGCTCACCCCTCCTAGCGGGAGTGGGCAATGAGCAGTTCTTC; CDR3: CASSPLLAGVGNEQFF
V: TRBV6-6; J: TRBJ1-2; size: NA; D: NA; DNA: TGTGCCAGCAAAGGGGCCCGCTATGGCTACACCTTC; CDR3: CASKGARYGYTF
V: TRBV27; J: TRBJ1-4; size: NA; D: TRBD1; DNA: TGTGCCAGCAGTTTGGGGACAGGGGGCGCCGGGGTAAAACTGTTTTTT; CDR3: CASSLGTGGAGVKLFF
V: TRBV18; J: TRBJ2-5; size: NA; D: NA; DNA: TGTGCCAGCTCACCAATCTACCAAGAGACCCAGTACTTC; CDR3: CASSPIYQETQYF
V: TRBV4-1; J: TRBJ1-6; size: NA; D: TRBD1; DNA: TGCGCCAGCAGCCAAGAGCCGAGGGGGCGCAGTAATTCACCCCTCCACTTT; CDR3: CASSQEPRGRSNSPLHF
V: TRBV2; J: TRBJ1-2; size: NA; D: NA; DNA: TGTGCCAGCAGGCCTCCCGGGACAAAAGGCTACACCTTC; CDR3: CASRPPGTKGYTF
V: TRBV7-9; J: TRBJ2-1; size: NA; D: TRBD2; DNA: TGTGCCAGCAGCTTCGGGACTAGCGGGAGATTAAGCTCCTACAATGAGCAGTTCTTC; CDR3: CASSFGTSGRLSSYNEQFF
V: TRBV7-9; J: TRBJ1-3; size: once; D: TRBD1; DNA: TGTGCCAGCAGCTCCAGGGGGTCCCTGGGAGGAAACACCATATATTTT; CDR3: CASSSRGSLGGNTIYF
V: TRBV19; J: TRBJ2-1; size: once; D: NA; DNA: TGTGCCAGTAGCATGTACAATGAGCAGTTCTTC; CDR3: CASSMYNEQFF
V: TRBV5-1; J: TRBJ1-2; size: NA; D: NA; DNA: TGCGCCAGCAGCGGGCCGGGAGTGGGCTATGGCTACACCTTC; CDR3: CASSGPGVGYGYTF
V: TRBV11-2; J: TRBJ2-5; size: NA; D: NA; DNA: TGTGCCAGCAGCTTAATGCGGGCGCGGGAGACCCAGTACTTC; CDR3: CASSLMRARETQYF
V: TRBV6-4; J: TRBJ1-4; size: once; D: TRBD1; DNA: TGTGCCAGCAGTGACCCCGACAGGGGCCTTAATGAAAAACTGTTTTTT; CDR3: CASSDPDRGLNEKLFF
V: TRBV7-9; J: TRBJ1-1; size: NA; D: NA; DNA: TGTGCCAGCAGCGGGACATCCTCCTACACTGAAGCTTTCTTT; CDR3: CASSGTSSYTEAFF
V: TRBV10-3; J: TRBJ2-1; size: once; D: TRBD2; DNA: TGTGCCATCAGTGAGTCGACTAGCGGGAGATCATTCAATGAGCAGTTCTTC; CDR3: CAISESTSGRSFNEQFF
V: TRBV2; J: TRBJ1-4; size: NA; D: TRBD1; DNA: TGTGCCAGCAGTGGACAGGGTGGGTACGAAAAACTGTTTTTT; CDR3: CASSGQGGYEKLFF
V: TRBV10-3; J: TRBJ1-2; size: NA; D: TRBD1; DNA: TGTGCCATCAGTGAGTCCTGGGACAGGCCCTTTCGCTACACCTTC; CDR3: CAISESWDRPFRYTF
V: TRBV5-4; J: TRBJ2-3; size: NA; D: NA; DNA: TGTGCCAGCAGCTACCAACTCGGCGGGGGCACAGATACGCAGTATTTT; CDR3: CASSYQLGGGTDTQYF
V: TRBV6-5; J: TRBJ2-7; size: NA; D: NA; DNA: TGTGCCAGCAGTCTTGAAAGCGGGCCGACCTACGAGCAGTACTTC; CDR3: CASSLESGPTYEQYF